One and the same sample provided the 5 T cell receptor beta chains below, sequenced in a study of T cells in localized non-small cell lung cancer. Repertoires were generated with immunoSEQ multiplex PCR, while TCRdb's copy carries only in-frame clones and drops some. The table has tens of thousands of clones, approximately 90% seen once. This specimen consisted of peripheral blood, obtained before any cancer treatment. The receptors here all came from a woman between 40 and 69 years old with stage I squamous cell lung carcinoma.

V gene TRBV5-1 combines with J gene TRBJ2-1, with 9 bases fitting TRBD2. V lost 4 bases and J lost 6; bases outside the gene matches: 8. The CDR3 consists of 15 residues. Germline values: CDR1 SGHRS, CDR2 YFSETQ. The CDR3 spells CASSIASGASNEQFF. The CDR3 nucleotides read TGCGCCAGCAGCATCGCTAGCGGGGCTAGCAATGAGCAGTTCTTC.

The chain employs TRBV5-1 and TRBJ2-5; possibly TRBD1 for D (6 bases). The germline V gene encodes CDR1 SGHRS and CDR2 YFSETQ. V was shortened by 3 bases and J by 4 bases, with 10 bases between the two germline ends. The CDR3 runs 13 residues. CDR3 in amino acids: CASSSDSLETQYF. CDR3 in DNA: TGCGCCAGCAGCTCGGACAGCCTAGAGACCCAGTACTTC.

The chain recombines TRBV7-3 with TRBJ2-3; the match to TRBD1 covers 8 bases. The trim removed 4 bases at V and 0 bases at J, leaving 6 bases unmatched. This CDR3 has 16 residues. Per germline, CDR1 SGHTA and CDR2 FQGTGA. In DNA form, the CDR3 reads TGTGCCAGCAGCTCCCCGGACAGGGCCAGCACAGATACGCAGTATTTT. Its protein product is CASSSPDRASTDTQYF.

The chain carries TRBV10-3 and TRBJ1-4, with 8 bases aligning to TRBD1. The CDR3 consists of 14 residues. V shed 5 bases and J 7 bases; nucleotides not matched to a gene: 6. Germline V CDR1 and CDR2: ENHRY, SYGVKD. CDR3 DNA: TGTGCCATCAGTAGAGGACAGGGCGGTGAAAAACTGTTTTTT. Residues: CAISRGQGGEKLFF.

The chain links TRBV5-6 to TRBJ1-1; the D is unclear. In germline, CDR1 is SGHDT, CDR2 YYEEEE. CDR3 length: 13 residues. With 4 bases removed from V and 0 bases from J, the gap between germline ends came to 7 bases. CDR3: CASSATVNTEAFF. The CDR3 region has the DNA TGTGCCAGCAGCGCTACAGTGAACACTGAAGCTTTCTTT. The full variable domain, in which reference TRBV5-6 and TRBJ1-1 provide the parts outside the CDR3, is DAGVTQSPTHLIKTRGQQVTLRCSPKSGHDTVSWYQQALGQGPQFIFQYYEEEERQRGNFPDRFSGHQFPNYSSELNVNALLLGDSALYLCASSATVNTEAFFGQGTRLTVV.